These T cell receptor beta chains were read from a single sample in a study of yellow fever vaccine responses in identical twins. TCRdb itself ran the RT-PCR reads through MiXCR, one entry per CDR3 protein. Here the sample spans under 3,000 distinct CDR3 sequences, less than 90% being singletons. Source: T cells from blood (PBMCs), unsorted or a sorted subset (not recorded which), taken before or after yellow fever vaccination (not recorded which). These receptors were obtained from a woman aged 18-29 years who received the yellow fever vaccine. Each CDR3 is given with its conserved first and last residue. The D gene is left open where the match is weak. Rows may omit the clone size; those that give it use once, few, many or a size class.

cdr3_length: 14; v_call: TRBV15; j_call: TRBJ2-1; clone_size: -; d_call: -; cdr3_aa: CATSPEGPNNEQFF; cdr3_nt: TGTGCCACCAGCCCGGAGGGCCCGAACAATGAGCAGTTCTTC
cdr3_length: 14; v_call: TRBV6-2/TRBV6-3; j_call: TRBJ1-2; clone_size: few; d_call: -; cdr3_aa: CASSYSGANYGYTF; cdr3_nt: TGTGCCAGCAGTTACTCGGGGGCAAACTATGGCTACACCTTC
cdr3_length: 16; v_call: TRBV6-1; j_call: TRBJ2-2; clone_size: few; d_call: TRBD2; cdr3_aa: CASSETYLAGGWELFF; cdr3_nt: TGTGCCAGCAGTGAAACGTATCTAGCGGGGGGTTGGGAGCTGTTTTTT
cdr3_length: 15; v_call: TRBV11-1; j_call: TRBJ2-3; clone_size: few; d_call: TRBD2; cdr3_aa: CASSSTSGRPDTQYF; cdr3_nt: TGTGCCAGCAGTTCAACTAGCGGGCGGCCAGATACGCAGTATTTT
cdr3_length: 15; v_call: TRBV4-1; j_call: TRBJ1-5; clone_size: -; d_call: -; cdr3_aa: CASSQEGQGGQPQHF; cdr3_nt: TGCGCCAGCAGCCAAGAGGGCCAGGGAGGTCAGCCCCAGCATTTT
cdr3_length: 14; v_call: TRBV10-3; j_call: TRBJ1-5; clone_size: -; d_call: -; cdr3_aa: CAISESHSNQPQHF; cdr3_nt: TGTGCCATCAGTGAGTCCCACAGCAATCAGCCCCAGCATTTT
cdr3_length: 16; v_call: TRBV6-1; j_call: TRBJ1-5; clone_size: -; d_call: -; cdr3_aa: CASSEIWGWGNQPQHF; cdr3_nt: TGTGCCAGCAGTGAAATATGGGGATGGGGCAATCAGCCCCAGCATTTT
cdr3_length: 17; v_call: TRBV5-1; j_call: TRBJ2-2; clone_size: once; d_call: TRBD2; cdr3_aa: CASRTAGTSGGTGELFF; cdr3_nt: TGCGCCAGCAGGACGGCCGGGACTAGCGGTGGCACCGGGGAGCTGTTTTTT
cdr3_length: 13; v_call: TRBV10-3; j_call: TRBJ1-1; clone_size: -; d_call: -; cdr3_aa: CATTRGGNTEAFF; cdr3_nt: TGTGCCACAACACGAGGGGGGAACACTGAAGCTTTCTTT
cdr3_length: 15; v_call: TRBV13; j_call: TRBJ1-6; clone_size: -; d_call: -; cdr3_aa: CASSSGTKNNSPLHF; cdr3_nt: TGTGCCAGCAGCTCCGGGACGAAGAATAATTCACCCCTCCACTTT
cdr3_length: 16; v_call: TRBV10-3; j_call: TRBJ1-1; clone_size: few; d_call: -; cdr3_aa: CAISDLARGLNTEAFF; cdr3_nt: TGTGCCATCAGTGACCTGGCCCGGGGGCTGAACACTGAAGCTTTCTTT
cdr3_length: 16; v_call: TRBV2; j_call: TRBJ1-6; clone_size: -; d_call: -; cdr3_aa: CASSGQAFVMASPLHF; cdr3_nt: TGTGCCAGCAGTGGACAGGCGTTCGTTATGGCTTCACCCCTCCACTTT
cdr3_length: 18; v_call: TRBV11-3; j_call: TRBJ2-6; clone_size: -; d_call: -; cdr3_aa: CASSLYAIQFSGANVLTF; cdr3_nt: TGTGCCAGCAGCTTATATGCGATCCAATTCTCTGGGGCCAACGTCCTGACTTTC